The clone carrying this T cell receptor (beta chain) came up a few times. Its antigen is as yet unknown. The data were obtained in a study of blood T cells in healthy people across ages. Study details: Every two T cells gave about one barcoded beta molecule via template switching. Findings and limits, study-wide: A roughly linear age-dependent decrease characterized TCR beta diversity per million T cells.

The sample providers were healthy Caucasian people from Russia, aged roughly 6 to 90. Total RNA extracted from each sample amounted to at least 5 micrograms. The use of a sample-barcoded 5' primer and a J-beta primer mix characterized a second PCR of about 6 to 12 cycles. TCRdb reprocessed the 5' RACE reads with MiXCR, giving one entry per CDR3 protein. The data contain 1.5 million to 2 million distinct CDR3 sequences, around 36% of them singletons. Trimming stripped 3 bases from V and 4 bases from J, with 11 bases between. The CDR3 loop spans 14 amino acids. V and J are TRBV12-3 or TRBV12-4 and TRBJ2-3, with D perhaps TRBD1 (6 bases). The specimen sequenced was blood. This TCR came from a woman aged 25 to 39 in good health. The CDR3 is CASSFTGNPDTQYF. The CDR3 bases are TGTGCCAGCAGTTTTACAGGGAACCCAGATACGCAGTATTTT.